This T cell receptor beta chain was observed in a study of control samples from healthy donors and cancer patients. Data came from immunoSEQ multiplex PCR; TCRdb stores just in-frame clones and leaves some out. This table has approximately 26,000 clones, 82% appearing once. The J segment lost 0 bases and the V segment lost 0 bases, leaving 5 bases of the junction unmatched. The V gene's germline CDR1 is SGHRS and CDR2 YFSETQ. The CDR3 totals 17 residues. This clone was found once. The receptor was isolated from a man aged 55 to 70 with colorectal cancer. This chain uses TRBV5-1 with TRBJ2-1, with 8 nucleotides matching TRBD1. The source material was PBMCs. The chain's CDR3 is CASSLAGTGGSYNEQFF. In nucleotides, the CDR3 is TGCGCCAGCAGCTTGGCCGGGACAGGAGGCTCCTACAATGAGCAGTTCTTC.